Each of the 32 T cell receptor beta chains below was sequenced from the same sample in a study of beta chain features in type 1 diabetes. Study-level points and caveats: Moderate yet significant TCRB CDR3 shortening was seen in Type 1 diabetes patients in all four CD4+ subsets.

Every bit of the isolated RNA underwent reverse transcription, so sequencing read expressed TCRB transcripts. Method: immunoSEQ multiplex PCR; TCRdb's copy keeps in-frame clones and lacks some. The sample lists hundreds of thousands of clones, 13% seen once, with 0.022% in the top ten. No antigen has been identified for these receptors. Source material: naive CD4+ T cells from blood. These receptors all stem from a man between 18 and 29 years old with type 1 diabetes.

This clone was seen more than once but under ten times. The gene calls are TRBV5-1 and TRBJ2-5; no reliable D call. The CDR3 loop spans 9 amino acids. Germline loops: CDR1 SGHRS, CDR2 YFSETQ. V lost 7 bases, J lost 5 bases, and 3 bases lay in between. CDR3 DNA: TGCGCCAGCGGTGAGACCCAGTACTTC. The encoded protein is CASGETQYF.

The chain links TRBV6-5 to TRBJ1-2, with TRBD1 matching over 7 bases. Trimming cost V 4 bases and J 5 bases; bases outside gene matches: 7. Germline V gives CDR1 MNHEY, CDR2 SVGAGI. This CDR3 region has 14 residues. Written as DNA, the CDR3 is TGTGCCAGCAGTTCGACAGGGTTCGATTATGGCTACACCTTC. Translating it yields CASSSTGFDYGYTF.

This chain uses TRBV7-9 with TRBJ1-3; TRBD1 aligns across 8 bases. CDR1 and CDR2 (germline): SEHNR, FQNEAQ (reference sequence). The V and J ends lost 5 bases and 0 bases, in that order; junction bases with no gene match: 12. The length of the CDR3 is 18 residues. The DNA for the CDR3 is TGTGCCAGCAGCAAGGGGGGGACAGGACCCTTCTCTGGAAACACCATATATTTT. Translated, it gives CASSKGGTGPFSGNTIYF.

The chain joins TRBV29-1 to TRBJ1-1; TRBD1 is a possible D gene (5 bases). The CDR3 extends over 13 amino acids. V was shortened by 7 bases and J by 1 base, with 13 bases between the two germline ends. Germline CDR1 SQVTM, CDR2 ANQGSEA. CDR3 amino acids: CSGGLQGNTEAFF. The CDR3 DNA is TGCAGCGGAGGCCTCCAGGGGAACACTGAAGCTTTCTTT.

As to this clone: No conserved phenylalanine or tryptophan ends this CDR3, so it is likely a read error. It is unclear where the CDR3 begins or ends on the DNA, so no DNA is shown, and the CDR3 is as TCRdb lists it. CDR3 loop: CASTLAPA. This sequence joins TRBV19 and TRBJ1-1; the table's D call, TRBD1, was not checked against the DNA. The CDR3 contains 8 residues when both ends are counted. The germline gives CDR1 LNHDA, CDR2 SQIVND (reference sequence).

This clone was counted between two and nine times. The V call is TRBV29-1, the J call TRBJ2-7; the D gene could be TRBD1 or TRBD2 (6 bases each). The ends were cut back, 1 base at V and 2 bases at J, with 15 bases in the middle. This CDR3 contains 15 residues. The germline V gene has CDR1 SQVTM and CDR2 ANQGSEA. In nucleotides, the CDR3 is TGCAGCGTTGAAGTGGGGGGCCCGTCAGCCTACGAGCAGTACTTC. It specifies CSVEVGGPSAYEQYF.

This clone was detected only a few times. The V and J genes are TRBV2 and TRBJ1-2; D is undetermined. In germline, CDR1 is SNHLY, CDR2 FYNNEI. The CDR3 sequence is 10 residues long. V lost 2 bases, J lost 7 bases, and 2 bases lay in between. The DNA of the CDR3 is TGTGCCAGCAGTGAAAGTGGCTACACCTTC. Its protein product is CASSESGYTF.

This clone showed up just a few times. The CDR3 here is CSVEGRLGNTEAFF. The CDR3 DNA reads TGCAGCGTTGAGGGGAGACTAGGGAACACTGAAGCTTTCTTT. This chain links TRBV29-1 with TRBJ1-1, with unresolved D. From germline, CDR1 is SQVTM and CDR2 ANQGSEA. CDR3 size: 14 residues. V gave up 3 bases and J gave up 1 base, with 12 bases separating them.

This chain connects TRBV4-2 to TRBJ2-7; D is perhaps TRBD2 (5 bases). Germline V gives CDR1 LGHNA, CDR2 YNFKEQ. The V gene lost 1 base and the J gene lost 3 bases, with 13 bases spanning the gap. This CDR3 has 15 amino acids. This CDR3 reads CASSQVKDYFYEQYF. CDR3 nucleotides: TGTGCCAGCAGCCAAGTAAAAGACTACTTCTACGAGCAGTACTTC.

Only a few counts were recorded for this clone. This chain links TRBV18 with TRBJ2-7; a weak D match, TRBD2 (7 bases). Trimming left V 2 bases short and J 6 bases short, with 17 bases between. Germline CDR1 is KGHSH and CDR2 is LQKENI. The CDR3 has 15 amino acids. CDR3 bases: TGTGCCAGCTCACCAGTCGGGGGGCAGTTCTCCGAGCAGTACTTC. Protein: CASSPVGGQFSEQYF.

CDR3 loop: CASSSTYEQYF. The CDR3 coding sequence is TGTGCCAGCAGCTCTACCTACGAGCAGTACTTC. The genes are TRBV5-4 and TRBJ2-7; D gene uncertain. This CDR3 is 11 amino acids long. Germline CDR1 is SGHNT and CDR2 is YYREEE (reference sequence). V gave up 3 bases and J gave up 2 bases, with 3 bases separating them.

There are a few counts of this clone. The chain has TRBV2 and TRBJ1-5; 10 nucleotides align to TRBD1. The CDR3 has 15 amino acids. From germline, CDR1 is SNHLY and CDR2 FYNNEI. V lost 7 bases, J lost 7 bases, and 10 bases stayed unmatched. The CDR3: CASTRDRGIEQPQHF. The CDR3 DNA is TGTGCCAGCACCCGGGACAGGGGAATCGAGCAGCCCCAGCATTTT.

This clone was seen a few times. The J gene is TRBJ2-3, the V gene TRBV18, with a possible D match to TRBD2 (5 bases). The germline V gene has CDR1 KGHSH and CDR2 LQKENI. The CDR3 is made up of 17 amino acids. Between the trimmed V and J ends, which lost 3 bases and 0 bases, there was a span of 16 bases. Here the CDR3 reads CASSPRGGLQSTDTQYF. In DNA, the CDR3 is TGTGCCAGCTCACCCCGAGGAGGCCTCCAGAGCACAGATACGCAGTATTTT.

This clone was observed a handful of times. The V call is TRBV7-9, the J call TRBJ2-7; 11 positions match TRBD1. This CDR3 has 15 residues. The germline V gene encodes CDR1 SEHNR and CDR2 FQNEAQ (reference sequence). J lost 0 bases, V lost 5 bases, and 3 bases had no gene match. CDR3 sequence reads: CASSQGQGVSYEQYF. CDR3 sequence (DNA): TGTGCCAGCAGCCAGGGACAGGGGGTCTCCTACGAGCAGTACTTC.

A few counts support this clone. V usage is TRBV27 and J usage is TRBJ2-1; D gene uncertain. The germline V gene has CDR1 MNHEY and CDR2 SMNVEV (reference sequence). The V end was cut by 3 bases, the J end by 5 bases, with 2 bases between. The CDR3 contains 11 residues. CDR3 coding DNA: TGTGCCAGCAGTTTGAACAATGAGCAGTTCTTC. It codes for CASSLNNEQFF.

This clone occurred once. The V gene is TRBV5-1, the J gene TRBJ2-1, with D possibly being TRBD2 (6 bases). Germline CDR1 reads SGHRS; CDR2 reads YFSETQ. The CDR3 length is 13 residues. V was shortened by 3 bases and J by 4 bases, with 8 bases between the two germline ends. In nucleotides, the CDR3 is TGCGCCAGCAGCTGGGACTTTTACAATGAGCAGTTCTTC. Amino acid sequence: CASSWDFYNEQFF.

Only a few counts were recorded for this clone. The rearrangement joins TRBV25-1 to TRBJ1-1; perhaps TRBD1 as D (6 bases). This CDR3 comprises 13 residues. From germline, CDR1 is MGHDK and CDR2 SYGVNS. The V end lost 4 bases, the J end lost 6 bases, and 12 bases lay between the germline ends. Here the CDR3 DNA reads TGTGCCAGCAGTGTCAGGGGAGCCGCTGAAGCTTTCTTT. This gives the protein CASSVRGAAEAFF.

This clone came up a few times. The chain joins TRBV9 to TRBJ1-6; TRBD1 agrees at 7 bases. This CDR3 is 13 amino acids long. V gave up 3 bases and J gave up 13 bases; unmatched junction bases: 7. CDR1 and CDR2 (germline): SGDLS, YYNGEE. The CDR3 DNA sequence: TGTGCCAGCAGCGCTCGGGACAGCCGGCCCCTCCACTTT. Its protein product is CASSARDSRPLHF.

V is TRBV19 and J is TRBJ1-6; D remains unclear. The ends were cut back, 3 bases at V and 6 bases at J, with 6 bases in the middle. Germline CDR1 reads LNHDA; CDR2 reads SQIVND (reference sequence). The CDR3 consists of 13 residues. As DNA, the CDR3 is TGTGCCAGTAGTATTTGGGGTAATTCACCCCTCCACTTT. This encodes CASSIWGNSPLHF.

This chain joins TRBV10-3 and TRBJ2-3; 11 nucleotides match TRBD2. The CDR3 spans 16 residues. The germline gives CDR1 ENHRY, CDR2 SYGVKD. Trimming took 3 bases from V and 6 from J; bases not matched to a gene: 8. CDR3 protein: CAISDLIAGGQDTQYF. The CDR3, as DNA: TGTGCCATCAGTGACCTCATAGCGGGGGGGCAGGATACGCAGTATTTT.

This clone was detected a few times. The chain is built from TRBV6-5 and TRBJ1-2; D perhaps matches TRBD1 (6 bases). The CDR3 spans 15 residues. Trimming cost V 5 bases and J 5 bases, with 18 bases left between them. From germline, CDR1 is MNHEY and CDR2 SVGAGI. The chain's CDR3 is CASSPDRTDGYGYTF. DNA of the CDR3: TGTGCCAGCAGTCCTGACCGGACAGACGGATATGGCTACACCTTC.

The DNA of the CDR3 is TGTGCCAGTAGTATATTCCGACAGGCCGTCTCCGAGGGCTACACCTTC. Its translation is CASSIFRQAVSEGYTF. The chain is built from TRBV19 and TRBJ1-2, with D possibly being TRBD1 (6 bases). V dropped 2 bases and J dropped 8 bases, with 21 bases sitting between them. CDR1 and CDR2 (germline): LNHDA, SQIVND (reference sequence). The CDR3 sequence is 16 residues long.

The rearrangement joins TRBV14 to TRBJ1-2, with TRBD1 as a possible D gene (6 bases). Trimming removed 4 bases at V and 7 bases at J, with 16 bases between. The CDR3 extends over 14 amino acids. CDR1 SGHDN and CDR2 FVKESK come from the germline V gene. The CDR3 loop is CASSPTDRRGGYTF. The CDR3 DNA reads TGTGCCAGCAGCCCTACCGACAGGAGGGGTGGCTACACCTTC.

This CDR3 reads CASSPGGQASYGYTF. The DNA of the CDR3 is TGTGCCAGCAGCCCAGGGGGACAGGCTTCCTATGGCTACACCTTC. This rearrangement joins TRBV7-2 to TRBJ1-2; 8 bases agree with TRBD1. The CDR3 consists of 15 residues. J lost 4 bases, V lost 5 bases, and 9 bases had no gene match. The germline CDR1 and CDR2 sequences are SGHTA and FQGNSA.

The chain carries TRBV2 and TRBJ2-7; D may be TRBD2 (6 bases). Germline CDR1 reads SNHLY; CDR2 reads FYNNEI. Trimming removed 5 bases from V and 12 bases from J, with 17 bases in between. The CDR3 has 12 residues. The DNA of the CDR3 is TGTGCCAGCAGTCGGATAGGGACTGATCTGTACTTC. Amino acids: CASSRIGTDLYF.

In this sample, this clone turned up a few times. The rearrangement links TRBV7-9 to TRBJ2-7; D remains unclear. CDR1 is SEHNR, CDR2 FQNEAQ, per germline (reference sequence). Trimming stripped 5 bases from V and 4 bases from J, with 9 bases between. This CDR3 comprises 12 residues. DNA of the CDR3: TGTGCCAGCAGCCTGACCTTGTACGAGCAGTACTTC. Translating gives CASSLTLYEQYF.

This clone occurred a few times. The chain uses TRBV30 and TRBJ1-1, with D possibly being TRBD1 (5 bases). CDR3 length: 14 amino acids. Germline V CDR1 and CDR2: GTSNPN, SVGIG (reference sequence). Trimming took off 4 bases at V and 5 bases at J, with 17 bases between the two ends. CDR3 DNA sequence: TGTGCCTGGACCACGGGGGAGGGCGGGACTGAAGCTTTCTTT. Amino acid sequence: CAWTTGEGGTEAFF.

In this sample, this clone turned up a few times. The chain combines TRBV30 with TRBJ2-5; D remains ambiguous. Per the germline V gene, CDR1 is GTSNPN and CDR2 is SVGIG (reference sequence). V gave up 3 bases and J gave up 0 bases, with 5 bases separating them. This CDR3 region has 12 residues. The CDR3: CAWRTYQETQYF. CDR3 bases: TGTGCCTGGAGAACGTACCAAGAGACCCAGTACTTC.

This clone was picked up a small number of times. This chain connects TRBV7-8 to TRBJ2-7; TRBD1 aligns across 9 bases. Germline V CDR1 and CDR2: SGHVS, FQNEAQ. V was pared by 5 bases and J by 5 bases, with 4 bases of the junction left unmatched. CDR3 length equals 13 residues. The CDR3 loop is CASSQDRGDEQYF. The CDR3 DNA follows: TGTGCCAGCAGCCAGGACAGGGGCGACGAGCAGTACTTC.

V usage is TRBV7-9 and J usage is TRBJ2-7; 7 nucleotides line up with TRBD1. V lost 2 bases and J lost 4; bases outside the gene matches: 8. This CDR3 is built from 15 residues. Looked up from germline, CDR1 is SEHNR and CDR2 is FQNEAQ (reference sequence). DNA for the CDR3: TGTGCCAGCAGCTTAATCACAGGGGAAGGGTACGAGCAGTACTTC. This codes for CASSLITGEGYEQYF.

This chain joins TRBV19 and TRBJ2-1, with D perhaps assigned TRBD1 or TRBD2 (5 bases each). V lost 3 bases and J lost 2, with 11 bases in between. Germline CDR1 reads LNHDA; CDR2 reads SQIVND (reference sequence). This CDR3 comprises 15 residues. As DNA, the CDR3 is TGTGCCAGTAGTATTGACGGGGACCCCTACAATGAGCAGTTCTTC. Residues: CASSIDGDPYNEQFF. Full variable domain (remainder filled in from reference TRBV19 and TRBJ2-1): DGGITQSPKYLFRKEGQNVTLSCEQNLNHDAMYWYRQDPGQGLRLIYYSQIVNDFQKGDIAEGYSVSREKKESFPLTVTSAQKNPTAFYLCASSIDGDPYNEQFFGPGTRLTVL.

The CDR3 loop is CASSLGVSSGGPETQYF. The CDR3 nucleotides are TGTGCCAGCAGCTTAGGGGTGTCTAGCGGGGGTCCGGAGACCCAGTACTTC. V is TRBV7-2 and J is TRBJ2-5; TRBD2 aligns across 10 bases. Germline trimming cut 1 base from V and 5 bases from J; bases unmatched to any gene: 10. This CDR3 has 17 amino acids. Germline CDR1 reads SGHTA; CDR2 reads FQGNSA.